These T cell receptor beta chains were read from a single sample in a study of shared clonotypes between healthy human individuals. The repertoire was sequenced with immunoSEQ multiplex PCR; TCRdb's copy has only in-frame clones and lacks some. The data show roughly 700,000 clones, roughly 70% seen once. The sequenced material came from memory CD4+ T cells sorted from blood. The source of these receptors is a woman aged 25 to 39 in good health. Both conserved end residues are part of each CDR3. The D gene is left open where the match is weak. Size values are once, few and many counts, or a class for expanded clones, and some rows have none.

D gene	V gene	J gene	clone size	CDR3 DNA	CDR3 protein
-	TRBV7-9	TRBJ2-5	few	TGTGCCAGCAGCCAAGACAGTTTGGCCCAGTACTTC	CASSQDSLAQYF
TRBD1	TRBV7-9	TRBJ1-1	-	TGTGCCAGCAGCCCCGGGGACAGGGGGCGGGACACTGAAGCTTTCTTT	CASSPGDRGRDTEAFF
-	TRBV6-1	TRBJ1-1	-	TGTGCCAGCAGCGGAGGAGGAATCTTGAACACTGAAGCTTTCTTT	CASSGGGILNTEAFF
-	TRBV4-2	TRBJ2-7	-	TGTGCCAGCAGCCAAGGAGGCAGGGTGAGCTCCTACGAGCAGTACTTC	CASSQGGRVSSYEQYF
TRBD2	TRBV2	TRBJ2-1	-	TGTGCCAGCAGTCGATACGAAGCGGGGAGGTCCTACAATGAGCAGTTCTTC	CASSRYEAGRSYNEQFF
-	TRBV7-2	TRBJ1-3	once	TGTGCCAGCAGCTTAGCGGTAGGACGCCACTCTGGAAACACCATATATTTT	CASSLAVGRHSGNTIYF
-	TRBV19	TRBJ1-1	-	TGTGCCAGTTCGCGCCAAGTTTTAGGGGGTGAAGCTTTCTTT	CASSRQVLGGEAFF
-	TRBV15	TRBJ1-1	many	TGTGCCACCAGCAGAGATACGAATTTCGCCTTCAACACTGAAGCTTTCTTT	CATSRDTNFAFNTEAFF
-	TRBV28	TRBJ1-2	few	TGTGCCAGCAGTATCCAGGGGTTCGGCTATGGCTACACCTTC	CASSIQGFGYGYTF
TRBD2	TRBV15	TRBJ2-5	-	TGTGCCACCGAAACCGGGACTAGGGGCGAAGAGACCCAGTACTTC	CATETGTRGEETQYF
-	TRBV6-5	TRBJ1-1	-	TGTGCCAGCAGTTACTCCAGGGGAAGCACTGAAGCTTTCTTT	CASSYSRGSTEAFF
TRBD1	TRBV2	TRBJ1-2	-	TGTGCCAGCAGCGCCGGGACAGAAAATGGCTACACCTTC	CASSAGTENGYTF
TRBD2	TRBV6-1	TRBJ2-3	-	TGTGCCAGCAGTGATAGCGGGGGACGCACAGATACGCAGTATTTT	CASSDSGGRTDTQYF
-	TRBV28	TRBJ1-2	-	TGTGCCAGCAGTTCCGACCCAAGGATAGGAGGCTACACCTTC	CASSSDPRIGGYTF
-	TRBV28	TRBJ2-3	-	TGTGCCAGCAGTTTATCGGGTATCTCCGCAGATACGCAGTATTTT	CASSLSGISADTQYF
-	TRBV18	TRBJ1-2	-	TGTGCCAGCTCACCGAGGGGCCCCGAGGGCTACACCTTC	CASSPRGPEGYTF
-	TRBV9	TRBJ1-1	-	TGTGCCAGCAGCGTAGGTTCCGAGAACACTGAAGCTTTCTTT	CASSVGSENTEAFF
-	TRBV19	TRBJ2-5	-	TGTGCCAGTAGTATAGATCCGACTCAAGAGACCCAGTACTTC	CASSIDPTQETQYF
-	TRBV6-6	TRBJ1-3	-	TGTGCCAGTGGGGCCGGAAACACCATATATTTT	CASGAGNTIYF
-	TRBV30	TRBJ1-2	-	TGTGCCTGGAGTGCCTTTGGGGGAGGGGACTATGGCTACACCTTC	CAWSAFGGGDYGYTF
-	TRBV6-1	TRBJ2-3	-	TGTGCCAGCAGTGAAATAGGGACGGGGGATACGCAGTATTTT	CASSEIGTGDTQYF
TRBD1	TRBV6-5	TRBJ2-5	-	TGTGCCAGCAGTACAGGGGGAGAAAGGGAGACCCAGTACTTC	CASSTGGERETQYF
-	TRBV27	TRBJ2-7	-	TGTGCCAGCAGTTCCCGAGCGGGCCCCTCCTACGAGCAGTACTTC	CASSSRAGPSYEQYF
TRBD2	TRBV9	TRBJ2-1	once	TGTGCCAGCAGCGTAGGACTAGCGGGGCTTTACAATGAGCAGTTCTTC	CASSVGLAGLYNEQFF
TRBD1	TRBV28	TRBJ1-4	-	TGTGCCAGCAGTGTCACAGGGGGCGCGGGTGAAAAACTGTTTTTT	CASSVTGGAGEKLFF
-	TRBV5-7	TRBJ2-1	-	TGTGCCAGCAGCTTGGCAAGATCGGCAGACAATTACAATGAGCAGTTCTTC	CASSLARSADNYNEQFF
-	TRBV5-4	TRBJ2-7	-	TGTGCCAGCAGCTGGGGCGGTGGCAATGGGGCCTACGAGCAGTACTTC	CASSWGGGNGAYEQYF
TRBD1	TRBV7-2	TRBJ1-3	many	TGTGCCAGCAGGGAAGGGGGCCGAGGAAACACCATATATTTT	CASREGGRGNTIYF
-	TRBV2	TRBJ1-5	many	TGTGCCAGCAGTGAGTCGCAGGTGAATCAGCCCCAGCATTTT	CASSESQVNQPQHF
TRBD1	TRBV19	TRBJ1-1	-	TGTGCCAGCCGGGACAGGGGGACCCGAGGGGCTTTCTTT	CASRDRGTRGAFF
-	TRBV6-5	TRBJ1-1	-	TGTGCCAGCAGTGTTGGGGGGTTCGCTGAAGCTTTCTTT	CASSVGGFAEAFF
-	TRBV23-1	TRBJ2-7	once	TGCGCCAATCACCAGTGCTACGAGCAGTACTTC	CANHQCYEQYF
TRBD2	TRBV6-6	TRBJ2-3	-	TGTGCCAGCAGATCGGGACTAGCGGAGCTTACAGATACGCAGTATTTT	CASRSGLAELTDTQYF
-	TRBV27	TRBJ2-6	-	TGTGCCAGCGGTAAGCTTAGCTCTGGGGCCAACGTCCTGACTTTC	CASGKLSSGANVLTF
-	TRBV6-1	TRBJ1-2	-	TGTGCCAGCAGTGTACAGGGATACTATGGCTACACCTTC	CASSVQGYYGYTF
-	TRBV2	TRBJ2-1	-	TGTGCCAGCAAATTCCTACTCAATGAGCAGTTCTTC	CASKFLLNEQFF
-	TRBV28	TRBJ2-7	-	TGTGCCAGCAGTAGGACTACCCCCTACGAGCAGTACTTC	CASSRTTPYEQYF
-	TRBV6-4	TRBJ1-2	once	TGTGCCAGCTGTGACGGCTACACCTTC	CASCDGYTF